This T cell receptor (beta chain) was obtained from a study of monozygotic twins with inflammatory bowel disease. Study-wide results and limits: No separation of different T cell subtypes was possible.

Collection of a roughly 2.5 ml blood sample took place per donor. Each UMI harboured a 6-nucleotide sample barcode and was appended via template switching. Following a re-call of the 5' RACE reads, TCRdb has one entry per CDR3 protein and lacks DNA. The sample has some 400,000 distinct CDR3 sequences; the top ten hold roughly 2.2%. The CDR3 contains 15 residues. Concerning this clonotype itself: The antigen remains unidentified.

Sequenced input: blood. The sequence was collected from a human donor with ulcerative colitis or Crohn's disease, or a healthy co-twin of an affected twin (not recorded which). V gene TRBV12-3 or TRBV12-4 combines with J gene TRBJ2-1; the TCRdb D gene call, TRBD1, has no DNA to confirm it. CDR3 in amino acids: CASSWGGGVYNEQFF.